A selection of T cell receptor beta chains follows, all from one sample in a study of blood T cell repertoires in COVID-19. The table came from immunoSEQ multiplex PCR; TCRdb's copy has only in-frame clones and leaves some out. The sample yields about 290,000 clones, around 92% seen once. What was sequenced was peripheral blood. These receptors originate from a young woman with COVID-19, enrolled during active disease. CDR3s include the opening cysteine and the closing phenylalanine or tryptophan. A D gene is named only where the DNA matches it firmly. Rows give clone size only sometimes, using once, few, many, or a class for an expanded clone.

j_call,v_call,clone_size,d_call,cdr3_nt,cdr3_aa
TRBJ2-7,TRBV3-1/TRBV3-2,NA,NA,TGTGCCAGCAGCCGGACAGCCTCCGAGCAGTACTTC,CASSRTASEQYF
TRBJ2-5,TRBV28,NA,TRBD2,TGTGCCAGCAGTCCTCTAGCGGGGGGTACAGAGACCCAGTACTTC,CASSPLAGGTETQYF
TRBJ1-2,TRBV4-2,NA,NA,TGTGCCAGCAGCCAAGATCTCCAGGGATATGGCTACACCTTC,CASSQDLQGYGYTF
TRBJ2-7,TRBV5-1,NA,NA,TGCGCCAGCAGCGTGAACTTAAGGGGGTACGAGCAGTACTTC,CASSVNLRGYEQYF
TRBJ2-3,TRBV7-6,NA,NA,TGTGCCAGCAGCCAGCGGGTGAGGGGGCGCGGCACAGATACGCAGTATTTT,CASSQRVRGRGTDTQYF
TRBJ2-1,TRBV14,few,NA,TGTGCCAGCAGCCAAGCAATCCAGGGAGAGCAGTTCTTC,CASSQAIQGEQFF
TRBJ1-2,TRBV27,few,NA,TGTGCCAGCAGTTTAGGGACTGCGAGTCTCTATGGCTACACCTTC,CASSLGTASLYGYTF
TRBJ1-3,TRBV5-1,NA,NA,TGCGCCAGCAGCCCGTCAGCAGGGGAGTTAGACACCATATATTTT,CASSPSAGELDTIYF
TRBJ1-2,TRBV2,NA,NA,TGTGCCAGCAGTGAACGGCAGGGCGGTATTAATGGCTACACCTTC,CASSERQGGINGYTF
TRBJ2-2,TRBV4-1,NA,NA,TGCGCCAGCAGCCAAAAAAATCATGTCAGGGATGGTCCCGGGGAGCTGTTTTTT,CASSQKNHVRDGPGELFF